This TCR beta chain stems from a study of cytomegalovirus exposure and HLA in healthy donors. The study ran its PCR with 60 Vbeta and 13 Jbeta primers. Sequenced by immunoSEQ multiplex PCR; TCRdb stores in-frame clones only, minus some. The sample has about 110,000 clones, less than 80% seen once; the top ten hold 7.8%. V dropped 3 bases and J dropped 4 bases, with 16 bases sitting between them. CDR3 length equals 15 residues. Germline CDR1 reads SEHNR; CDR2 reads FQNEAQ (reference sequence). As to this clone: Its specificity is unknown.

Study-level points and caveats: TCR beta sequences reportedly predicted most subjects' HLA-A and HLA-B alleles accurately. Reports described diagnosis of cytomegalovirus status by the classifier as highly specific and sensitive.

Sequencing was carried out using PBMCs. The V call is TRBV7-9, the J call TRBJ2-7; the D gene is possibly TRBD2 (5 bases). The clonotype originates from a man under 40 in good health and CMV-seronegative. The CDR3 region has the DNA TGTGCCAGCAGCTTGCGGGTAGGCTCCAGTTACGAGCAGTACTTC. Protein sequence: CASSLRVGSSYEQYF. The full variable domain, its missing parts supplied by reference TRBV7-9 and TRBJ2-7, is DTGVSQNPRHKITKRGQNVTFRCDPISEHNRLYWYRQTLGQGPEFLTYFQNEAQLEKSRLLSDRFSAERPKGSFSTLEIQRTEQGDSAMYLCASSLRVGSSYEQYFGPGTRLTVT.